This entry describes one TCR beta chain. Its antigen is currently unknown. Nominally healthy donors were sampled, though unrecorded immune exposures were likely. The data stem from a study of cytomegalovirus exposure and HLA in healthy donors. The junction had 1 base not matched to a gene; V was cut back by 2 bases and J by 3 bases. Germline values: CDR1 SGHRS, CDR2 YFSETQ. This CDR3 is built from 13 residues. Study-wide points: A later analysis by the authors found several of the most significant clusters apparently linked to common viral pathogens.

The PCR had 60 Vbeta and 13 Jbeta primers. Sequencing was performed with immunoSEQ multiplex PCR; in TCRdb, only in-frame clones are kept and a portion is missing. The repertoire holds approximately 46,000 clones, with 65% to 80% as singletons. The source of this sequence is a man in his thirties or forties in good health and CMV-seronegative. The rearrangement joins TRBV5-1 to TRBJ2-7; 8 bases agree with TRBD2. Sequenced: PBMCs. The CDR3 DNA reads TGCGCCAGCAGCTTCACTAGCGGCTACGAGCAGTACTTC. This encodes CASSFTSGYEQYF.